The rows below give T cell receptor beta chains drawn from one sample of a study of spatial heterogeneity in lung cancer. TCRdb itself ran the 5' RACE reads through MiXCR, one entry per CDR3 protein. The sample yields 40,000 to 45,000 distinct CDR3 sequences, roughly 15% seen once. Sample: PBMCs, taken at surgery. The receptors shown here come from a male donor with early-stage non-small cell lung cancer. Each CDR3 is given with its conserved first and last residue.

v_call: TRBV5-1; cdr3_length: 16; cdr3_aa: CASSLQLAGNVDEQFF
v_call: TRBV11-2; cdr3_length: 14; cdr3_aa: CASSLRGSADTQYF
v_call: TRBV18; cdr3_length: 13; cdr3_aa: CASSPPTGQGYTF
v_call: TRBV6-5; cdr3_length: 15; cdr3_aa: CASSYFTHSRDTQYF
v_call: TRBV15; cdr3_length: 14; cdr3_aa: CATSRGSEGVVQFF
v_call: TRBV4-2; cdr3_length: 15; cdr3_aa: CASSQAGTGEETQYF
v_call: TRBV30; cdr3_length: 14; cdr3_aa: CAWSRGLNTGELFF
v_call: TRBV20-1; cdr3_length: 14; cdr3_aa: CSASDGGGTDTQYF
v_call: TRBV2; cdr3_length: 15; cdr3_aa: CASSEDRFSYNEQFF
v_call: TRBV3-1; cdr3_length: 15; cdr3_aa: CASSQDTTPNQPQHF
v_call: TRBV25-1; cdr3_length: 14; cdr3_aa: CASSLDRVQETQYF
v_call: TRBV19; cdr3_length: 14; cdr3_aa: CASSITGRLYEQYF
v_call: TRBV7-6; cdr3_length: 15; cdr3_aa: CASSSGQETNTEAFF
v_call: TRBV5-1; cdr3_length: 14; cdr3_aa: CASSLGLSNSPLHF
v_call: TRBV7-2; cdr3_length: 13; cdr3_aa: CASSFRGNNEQFF
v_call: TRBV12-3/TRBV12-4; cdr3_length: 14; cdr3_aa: CASSFSGTNTEAFF
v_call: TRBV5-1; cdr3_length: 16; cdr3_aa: CASSWRTGGTDYGYTF
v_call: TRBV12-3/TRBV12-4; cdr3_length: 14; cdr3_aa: CASSFALGSSPLHF
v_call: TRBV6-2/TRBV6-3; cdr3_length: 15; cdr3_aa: CASTPVGQGYTEAFF
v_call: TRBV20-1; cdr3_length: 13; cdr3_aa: CSASEENSYEQYF
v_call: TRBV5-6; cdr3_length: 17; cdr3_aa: CASSFGPGISSYNEQFF
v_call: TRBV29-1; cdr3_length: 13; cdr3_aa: CSVGEEGGNIQYF
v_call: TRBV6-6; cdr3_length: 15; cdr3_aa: CASSRAGGPQETQYF
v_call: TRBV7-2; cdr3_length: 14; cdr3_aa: CASSPVGARETQYF
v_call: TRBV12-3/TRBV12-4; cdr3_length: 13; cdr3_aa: CASSFASGETQYF
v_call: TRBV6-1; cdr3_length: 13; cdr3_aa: CASSEPRQDEQYF
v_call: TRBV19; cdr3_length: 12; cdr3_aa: CASSRRDQPQHF
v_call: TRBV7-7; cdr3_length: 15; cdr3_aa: CASSFTSGGTGELFF
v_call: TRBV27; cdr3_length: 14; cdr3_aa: CASSGREGLNEQYF
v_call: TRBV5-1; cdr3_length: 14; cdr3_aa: CASSLEPGDYGYTF
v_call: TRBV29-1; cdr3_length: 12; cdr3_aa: CSAALLAETQYF
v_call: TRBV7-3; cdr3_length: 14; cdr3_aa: CASSLYSGVTEAFF
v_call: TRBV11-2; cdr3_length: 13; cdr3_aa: CASRRTGSVEQYF
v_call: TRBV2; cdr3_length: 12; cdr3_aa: CASSEWLAEQFF
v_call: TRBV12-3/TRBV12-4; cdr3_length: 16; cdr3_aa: CASSSVAAISYNEQFF
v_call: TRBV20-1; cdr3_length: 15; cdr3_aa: CSAPTGGRFDQPQHF
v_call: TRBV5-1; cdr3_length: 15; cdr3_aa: CASSLEGGRNTEAFF
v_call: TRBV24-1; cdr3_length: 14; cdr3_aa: CATSDGAGGETQYF
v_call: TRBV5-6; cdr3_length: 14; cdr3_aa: CASSRTGVNQPQHF
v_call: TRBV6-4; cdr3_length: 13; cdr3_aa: CASRASLVTEAFF
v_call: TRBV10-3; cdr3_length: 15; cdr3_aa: CAINFSGTENYGYTF
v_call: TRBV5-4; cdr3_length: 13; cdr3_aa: CASSRPTGISYTF
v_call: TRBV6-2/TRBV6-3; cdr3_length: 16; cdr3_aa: CASSLQGVGLHQPQHF
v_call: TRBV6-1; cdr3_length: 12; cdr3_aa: CASRPHRTEAFF
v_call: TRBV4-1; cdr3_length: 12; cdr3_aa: CASSQENQPQHF
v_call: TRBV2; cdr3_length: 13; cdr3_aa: CASSESRQETQYF
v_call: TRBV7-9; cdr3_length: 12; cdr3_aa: CASSLGAAEAFF
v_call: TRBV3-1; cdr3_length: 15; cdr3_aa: CASSRTGANTGELFF
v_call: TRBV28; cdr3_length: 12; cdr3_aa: CASSSNYNEQFF
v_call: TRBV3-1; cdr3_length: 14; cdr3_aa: CASSQLGLNTEAFF